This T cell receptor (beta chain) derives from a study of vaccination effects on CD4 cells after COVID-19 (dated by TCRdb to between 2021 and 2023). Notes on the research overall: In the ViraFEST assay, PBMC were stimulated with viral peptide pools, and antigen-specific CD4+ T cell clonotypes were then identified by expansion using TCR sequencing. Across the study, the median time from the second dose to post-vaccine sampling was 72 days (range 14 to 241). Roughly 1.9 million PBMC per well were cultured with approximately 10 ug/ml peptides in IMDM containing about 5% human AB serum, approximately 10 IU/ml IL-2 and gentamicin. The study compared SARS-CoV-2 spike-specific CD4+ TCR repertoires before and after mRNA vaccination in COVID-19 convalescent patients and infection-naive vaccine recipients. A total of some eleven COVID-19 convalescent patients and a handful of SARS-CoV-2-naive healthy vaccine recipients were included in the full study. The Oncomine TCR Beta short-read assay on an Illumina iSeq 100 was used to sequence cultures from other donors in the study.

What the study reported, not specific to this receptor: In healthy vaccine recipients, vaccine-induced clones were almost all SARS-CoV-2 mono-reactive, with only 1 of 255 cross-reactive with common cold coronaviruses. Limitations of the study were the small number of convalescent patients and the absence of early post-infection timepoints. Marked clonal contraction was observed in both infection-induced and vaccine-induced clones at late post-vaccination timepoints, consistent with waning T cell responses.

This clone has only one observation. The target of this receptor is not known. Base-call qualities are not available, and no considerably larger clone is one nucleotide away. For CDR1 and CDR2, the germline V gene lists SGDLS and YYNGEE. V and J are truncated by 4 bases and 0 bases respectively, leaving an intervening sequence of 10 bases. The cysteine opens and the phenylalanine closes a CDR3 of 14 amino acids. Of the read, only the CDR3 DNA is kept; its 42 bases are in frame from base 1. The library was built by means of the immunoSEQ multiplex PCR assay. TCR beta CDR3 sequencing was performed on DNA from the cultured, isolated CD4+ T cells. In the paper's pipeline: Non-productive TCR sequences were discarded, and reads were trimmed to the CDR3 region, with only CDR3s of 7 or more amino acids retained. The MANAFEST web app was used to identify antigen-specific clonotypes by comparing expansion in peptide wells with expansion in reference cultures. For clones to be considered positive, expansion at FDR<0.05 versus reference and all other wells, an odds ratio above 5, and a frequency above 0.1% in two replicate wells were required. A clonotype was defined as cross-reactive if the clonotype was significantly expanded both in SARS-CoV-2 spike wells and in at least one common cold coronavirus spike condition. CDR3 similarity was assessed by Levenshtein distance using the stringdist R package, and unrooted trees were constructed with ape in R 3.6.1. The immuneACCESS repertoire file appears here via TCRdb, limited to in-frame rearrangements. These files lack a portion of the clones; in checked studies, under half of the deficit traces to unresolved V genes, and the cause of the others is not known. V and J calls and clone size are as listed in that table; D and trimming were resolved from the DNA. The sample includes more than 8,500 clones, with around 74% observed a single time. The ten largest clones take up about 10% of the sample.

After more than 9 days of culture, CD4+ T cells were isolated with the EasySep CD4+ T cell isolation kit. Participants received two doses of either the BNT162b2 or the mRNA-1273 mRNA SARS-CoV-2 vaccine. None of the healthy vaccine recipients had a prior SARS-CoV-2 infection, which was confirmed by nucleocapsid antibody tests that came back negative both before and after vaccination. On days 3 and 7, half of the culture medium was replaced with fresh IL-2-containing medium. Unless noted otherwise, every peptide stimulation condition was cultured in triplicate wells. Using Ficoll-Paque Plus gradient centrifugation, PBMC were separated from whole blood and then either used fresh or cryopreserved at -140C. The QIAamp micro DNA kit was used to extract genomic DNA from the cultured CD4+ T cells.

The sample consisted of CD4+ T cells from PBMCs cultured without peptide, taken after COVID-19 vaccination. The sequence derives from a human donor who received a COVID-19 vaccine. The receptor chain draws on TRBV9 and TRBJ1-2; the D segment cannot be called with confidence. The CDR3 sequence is CASSPVGTNYGYTF. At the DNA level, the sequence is TGTGCCAGCAGCCCGGTTGGTACTAACTATGGCTACACCTTC.